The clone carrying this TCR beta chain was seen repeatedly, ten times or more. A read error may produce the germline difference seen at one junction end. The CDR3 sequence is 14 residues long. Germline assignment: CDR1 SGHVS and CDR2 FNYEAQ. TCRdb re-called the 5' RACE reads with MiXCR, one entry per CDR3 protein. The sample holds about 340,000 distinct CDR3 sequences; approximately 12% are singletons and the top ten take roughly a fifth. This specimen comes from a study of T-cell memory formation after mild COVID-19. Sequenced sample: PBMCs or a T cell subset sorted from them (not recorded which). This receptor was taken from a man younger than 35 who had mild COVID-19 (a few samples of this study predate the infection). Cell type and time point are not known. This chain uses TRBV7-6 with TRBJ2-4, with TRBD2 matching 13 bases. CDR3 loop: CASSPTTSGGATDF. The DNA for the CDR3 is TGTGCCAGCAGCCCCACCACTAGCGGGGGGGCTACGGACTTC.